This T cell receptor (beta chain) was captured in a study of a mutant IDH1 vaccine in newly diagnosed glioma. Study overall: Scheduled for weeks 1, 3, 5, 7, 11, 15, 19 and 23, eight vaccinations were given to patients. Beforehand, treatment had been radiotherapy, temozolomide, or both; the majority received both. Either 4-6 weeks after radiotherapy alone or alongside temozolomide, vaccination was begun.

V lost 0 bases to trimming and J lost 9 bases, with 12 bases between them. In germline, CDR1 is LGHNA, CDR2 YSLEER. CDR3 length: 15 residues. This clone was counted a few times. Its specificity is unknown. TCRdb's copy holds only in-frame clones and misses some; the assay was immunoSEQ multiplex PCR. The data hold around 60,000 clones, with less than 85% observed a single time. Documented time point: week 11, during vaccination. One vaccine dose held 300 ug of mutant IDH1 20-mer peptide and came with topical imiquimod. New WHO grade 3 or 4 astrocytomas that were IDH1-mutant and ATRX-lost had been found in donors.

V and J are TRBV4-3 and TRBJ1-6; perhaps TRBD1 as D (6 bases). Specimen: PBMCs, collected from a glioma patient whose treatment included an IDH1 peptide vaccine. The sequence came from a woman aged 50 to 65 with glioma. This CDR3 is CASSQDTGMTSPLHF. The CDR3 coding sequence is TGCGCCAGCAGCCAAGATACAGGGATGACTTCACCCCTCCACTTT.